This is a list of T cell receptor beta chains from one sample in a study of early T cells in non-severe SARS-CoV-2 infection. TCRdb reprocessed the 5' RACE reads via MiXCR and lists one record per CDR3 protein. The profile covers 28,000 or so distinct CDR3 sequences, with 3% to 5% appearing a single time and more than 6.5% taken by the ten largest. Material for sequencing was whole blood. The receptors come from an adult who was a healthcare worker with PCR-confirmed SARS-CoV-2 infection or an uninfected control (not recorded which). Each CDR3 is given with its conserved first and last residue. Each record gives: clone size, V gene, J gene, D gene, CDR3 protein, CDR3 DNA. D genes are given only for firm matches. A row's size may be missing; if present it is once, few, many or a size class.

many	TRBV20-1	TRBJ2-3	NA	CSALTSLADTQYF	TGCAGTGCTTTAACTAGTCTAGCAGATACGCAGTATTTT
many	TRBV3-1	TRBJ2-2	TRBD1	CASSPLTGGVGNTGELFF	TGTGCCAGCAGCCCCCTGACAGGGGGCGTAGGGAACACCGGGGAGCTGTTTTTT
NA	TRBV30	TRBJ2-2	TRBD1	CAWNRQGSTGELFF	TGTGCCTGGAACCGACAGGGGAGCACCGGGGAGCTGTTTTTT
NA	TRBV5-4	TRBJ2-1	TRBD2	CASSEPGLANNEQFF	TGTGCCAGCAGCGAGCCGGGACTAGCCAACAATGAGCAGTTCTTC
many	TRBV12-3/TRBV12-4	TRBJ1-2	NA	CASSLQGRDGYTF	TGTGCCAGCAGCCTTCAGGGGCGAGATGGCTACACCTTC
many	TRBV28	TRBJ2-2	TRBD2	CASSFVPTSGRPNTGELFF	TGTGCCAGCAGTTTTGTCCCTACTAGCGGGAGGCCGAACACCGGGGAGCTGTTTTTT
NA	TRBV6-5	TRBJ1-1	NA	CASSYSRSLEAFF	TGTGCCAGCAGTTACTCGAGGAGTTTAGAAGCTTTCTTT
many	TRBV30	TRBJ1-4	NA	CAWGGGRRNEKLFF	TGTGCCTGGGGAGGGGGGCGGAGGAATGAAAAACTGTTTTTT
many	TRBV11-3	TRBJ2-2	NA	CASSFGGAGELFF	TGTGCCAGCAGCTTCGGTGGGGCCGGGGAGCTGTTTTTT
many	TRBV20-1	TRBJ2-5	TRBD2	CSARDTGTGGQETQYF	TGCAGTGCTAGAGATACGGGAACGGGGGGACAAGAGACCCAGTACTTC
many	TRBV11-1	TRBJ2-5	NA	CASSHSNGPRETQYF	TGTGCCAGCAGCCACAGTAACGGGCCAAGGGAGACCCAGTACTTC
many	TRBV20-1	TRBJ2-7	NA	CSSGTSSYEQYF	TGCAGTTCCGGGACATCCTCCTACGAGCAGTACTTC
many	TRBV6-2/TRBV6-3	TRBJ1-1	NA	CASRSYVVNTEAFF	TGTGCCAGCAGAAGTTACGTGGTGAACACTGAAGCTTTCTTT
many	TRBV30	TRBJ2-7	TRBD2	CAWSVGGSGSYEQYF	TGTGCCTGGAGTGTCGGGGGTAGCGGGTCCTACGAGCAGTACTTC
many	TRBV5-1	TRBJ2-6	TRBD1	CASSPQGDSGANVLTF	TGCGCCAGCAGCCCCCAGGGGGACTCTGGGGCCAACGTCCTGACTTTC
many	TRBV29-1	TRBJ2-2	NA	CSVALTGELFF	TGCAGCGTTGCACTCACCGGGGAGCTGTTTTTT
many	TRBV9	TRBJ2-1	TRBD2	CASSMGLAGGPYNEQFF	TGTGCCAGCAGCATGGGACTAGCGGGAGGGCCCTACAATGAGCAGTTCTTC
many	TRBV11-3	TRBJ1-1	NA	CASSLKEDTEAFF	TGTGCCAGCAGCTTAAAGGAGGACACTGAAGCTTTCTTT
many	TRBV19	TRBJ1-1	NA	CASGAGFTEAFF	TGTGCCAGTGGGGCAGGTTTCACTGAAGCTTTCTTT
many	TRBV5-1	TRBJ1-4	TRBD1	CASSSGQGREKLFF	TGCGCCAGCAGCTCGGGACAGGGTCGAGAAAAACTGTTTTTT
many	TRBV29-1	TRBJ2-7	NA	CSVEDRPGLEQYF	TGCAGCGTTGAAGACCGACCGGGACTTGAGCAGTACTTC
many	TRBV10-1	TRBJ2-2	TRBD1	CTTGAKCTGELFF	TGCACTACAGGGGCTAAGTGCACCGGGGAGCTGTTTTTT
many	TRBV6-5	TRBJ1-2	NA	CASSYLIFGRAYGYTF	TGTGCCAGCAGTTACTTGATATTCGGCAGAGCTTATGGCTACACCTTC
few	TRBV5-1	TRBJ1-2	NA	CASSLEGKAYYGYTF	TGCGCCAGCAGCTTGGAGGGAAAAGCCTACTATGGCTACACCTTC
few	TRBV6-1	TRBJ1-4	TRBD1	CASSGHRGASEKLFF	TGTGCCAGCAGTGGACACAGGGGGGCTAGTGAAAAACTGTTTTTT
NA	TRBV20-1	TRBJ2-3	NA	CSASPPGRGFDTQYF	TGCAGTGCTAGCCCCCCAGGGAGGGGGTTCGATACGCAGTATTTT
medium-sized	TRBV7-6	TRBJ2-1	NA	CASSPPSSVEQFF	TGTGCCAGCAGCCCACCCTCGTCTGTTGAGCAGTTCTTC
many	TRBV7-9	TRBJ1-1	NA	CASSLQDRSEAFF	TGTGCCAGCAGCTTACAGGATAGATCTGAAGCTTTCTTT
many	TRBV7-2	TRBJ1-2	TRBD1	CATPLRGQDAIYGYTF	TGTGCCACCCCACTTAGGGGACAGGACGCTATCTATGGCTACACCTTC
many	TRBV7-9	TRBJ2-5	TRBD1	CASSLASTGGQETQYF	TGTGCCAGCAGCTTAGCCTCGACAGGGGGGCAAGAGACCCAGTACTTC
few	TRBV19	TRBJ2-5	NA	CASSTRRKETQYF	TGTGCCAGTAGTACTCGACGGAAAGAGACCCAGTACTTC
many	TRBV7-2	TRBJ1-6	NA	CASSLQGWSSPLHF	TGTGCCAGCAGCTTACAGGGATGGAGTTCACCCCTCCACTTT
many	TRBV10-3	TRBJ2-7	TRBD1	CAIQGQGAYEQYF	TGTGCCATCCAGGGACAGGGGGCTTACGAGCAGTACTTC
many	TRBV6-5	TRBJ1-2	NA	CASSFRQGGGYTF	TGTGCCAGCAGTTTCCGGCAGGGAGGGGGCTACACCTTC
many	TRBV30	TRBJ2-4	TRBD2	CAWSPGLAPLQYF	TGTGCCTGGTCTCCGGGACTAGCCCCCCTCCAGTACTTC
medium-sized	TRBV3-1	TRBJ1-1	TRBD1	CASSFSLGQGEAFF	TGTGCCAGCAGCTTCTCCCTTGGACAGGGGGAAGCTTTCTTT
NA	TRBV6-1	TRBJ1-5	NA	CASSARDGWGNQPQHF	TGTGCCAGCAGTGCGCGGGACGGCTGGGGCAATCAGCCCCAGCATTTT
many	TRBV5-6	TRBJ2-2	TRBD1	CASSSYSRTGWGGELFF	TGTGCCAGCAGCTCATATTCCCGGACAGGCTGGGGCGGGGAGCTGTTTTTT
few	TRBV4-3	TRBJ2-1	NA	CASSPSFAGSYNEQFF	TGCGCCAGCAGCCCCTCCTTCGCGGGGAGCTACAATGAGCAGTTCTTC
many	TRBV24-1	TRBJ1-5	NA	CATSGQYSNQPQHF	TGTGCCACCAGTGGACAGTATAGCAATCAGCCCCAGCATTTT
many	TRBV20-1	TRBJ2-7	NA	CSAVTGYEQYF	TGCAGTGCTGTGACGGGGTACGAGCAGTACTTC
many	TRBV4-2	TRBJ1-2	NA	CASSQFYQGFGYTF	TGTGCCAGCAGCCAATTTTATCAGGGGTTTGGCTACACCTTC
medium-sized	TRBV5-1	TRBJ2-2	NA	CASRGAGGTTGELFF	TGCGCCAGCAGGGGCGCAGGGGGGACCACCGGGGAGCTGTTTTTT
many	TRBV4-2	TRBJ1-6	NA	CASSRPNSPLHF	TGTGCCAGCAGCCGTCCTAATTCACCCCTCCACTTT
many	TRBV10-3	TRBJ2-1	NA	CAISVSSAHNEQFF	TGTGCCATCAGTGTATCGAGCGCCCACAATGAGCAGTTCTTC